This T cell receptor (beta chain) is from a study of blood T cell repertoires in COVID-19. Here immunoSEQ multiplex PCR was the method, and the copy in TCRdb shows in-frame clones only, minus some. The sample has fewer than 450,000 clones, about 90% seen once. This CDR3 comprises 15 residues. The J segment lost 5 bases and the V segment lost 0 bases, leaving 4 bases of the junction unmatched. In germline, CDR1 is SGDLS, CDR2 YYNGEE. The sequencing input was PBMCs or T cells enriched from blood (not recorded which). This receptor was taken from a woman aged 25 to 45 who had recovered from COVID-19. The chain is built from TRBV9 and TRBJ2-5, with 10 positions matching TRBD2. CDR3 DNA sequence: TGTGCCAGCAGCGTAGTAGCGGGGGGACGGGAGACCCAGTACTTC. Translation: CASSVVAGGRETQYF.